The present TCR beta chain was sequenced within a study of graft-versus-host responses after intestinal transplantation. Whole-study findings and limits: Allografts of one patient group, those with graft-donor T cell macrochimerism, had high graft-versus-host to host-versus-graft clonal ratios. The marrow of recipients harbored GvH clones, and ileum or blood showed some of them first. Levels of circulating GvH clones at their peak were associated with early post-transplant HvG declines.

About this clone itself: Its antigen is as yet unknown.

Only in-frame clones appear in the TCRdb table, and some are missing; sequencing was by immunoSEQ multiplex PCR. Counted here are approximately 81,000 clones, about nine tenths occurring once; the ten biggest clones make up 8%. Trimming took off 5 bases at V and 0 bases at J, with 10 bases between the two ends. The germline V gene has CDR1 SGHAT and CDR2 FQNNGV. The CDR3 loop spans 14 amino acids. The rearrangement joins TRBV11-2 to TRBJ2-5; perhaps TRBD1 as D (5 bases). Specimen: unstimulated CD8+ T cells sorted from spleen or lymph node cells, collected before transplant. The receptor's source is a human donor who was the organ donor for an intestinal transplant. CDR3 protein: CASSASGYQETQYF. CDR3 DNA sequence: TGTGCCAGCAGCGCATCAGGGTACCAAGAGACCCAGTACTTC.